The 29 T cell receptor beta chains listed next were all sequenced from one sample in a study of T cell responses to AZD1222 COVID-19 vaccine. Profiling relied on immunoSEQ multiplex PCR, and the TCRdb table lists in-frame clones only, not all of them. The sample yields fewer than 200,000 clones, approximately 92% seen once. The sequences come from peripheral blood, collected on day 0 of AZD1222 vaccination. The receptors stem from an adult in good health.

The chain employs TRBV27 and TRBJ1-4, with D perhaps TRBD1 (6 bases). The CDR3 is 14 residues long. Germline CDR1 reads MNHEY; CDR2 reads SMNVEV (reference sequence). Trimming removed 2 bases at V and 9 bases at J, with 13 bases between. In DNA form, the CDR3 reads TGTGCCAGCAGTTTAGGCGGGACACCCAAAAAACTGTTTTTT. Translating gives CASSLGGTPKKLFF. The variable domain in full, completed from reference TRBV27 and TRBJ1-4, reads EAQVTQNPRYLITVTGKKLTVTCSQNMNHEYMSWYRQDPGLGLRQIYYSMNVEVTDKGDVPEGYKVSRKEKRNFPLILESPSPNQTSLYFCASSLGGTPKKLFFGSGTQLSVL.

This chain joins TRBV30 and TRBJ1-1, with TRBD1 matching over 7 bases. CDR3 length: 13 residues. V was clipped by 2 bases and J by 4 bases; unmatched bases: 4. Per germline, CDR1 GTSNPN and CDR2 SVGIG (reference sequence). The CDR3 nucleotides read TGTGCCTGGAGTCGACAGGGACTCACTGAAGCTTTCTTT. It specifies CAWSRQGLTEAFF.

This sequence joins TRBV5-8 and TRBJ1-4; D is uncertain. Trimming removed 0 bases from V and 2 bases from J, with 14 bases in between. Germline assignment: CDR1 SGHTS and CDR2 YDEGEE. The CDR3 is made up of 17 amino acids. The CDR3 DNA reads TGTGCCAGCAGCTTGGGATGGGCCGCGGTGACTAATGAAAAACTGTTTTTT. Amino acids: CASSLGWAAVTNEKLFF.

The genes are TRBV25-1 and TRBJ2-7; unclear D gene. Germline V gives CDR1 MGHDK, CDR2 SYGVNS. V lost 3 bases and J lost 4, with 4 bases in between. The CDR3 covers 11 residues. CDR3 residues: CASSDRYEQYF. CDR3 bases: TGTGCCAGCAGTGATAGGTACGAGCAGTACTTC.

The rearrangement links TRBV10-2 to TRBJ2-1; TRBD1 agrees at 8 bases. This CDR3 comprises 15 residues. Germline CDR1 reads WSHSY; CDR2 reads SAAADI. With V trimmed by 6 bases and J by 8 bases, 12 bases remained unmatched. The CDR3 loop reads CASRPGTGRWDEQFF. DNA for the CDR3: TGCGCCAGCAGACCCGGGACAGGTCGTTGGGATGAGCAGTTCTTC.

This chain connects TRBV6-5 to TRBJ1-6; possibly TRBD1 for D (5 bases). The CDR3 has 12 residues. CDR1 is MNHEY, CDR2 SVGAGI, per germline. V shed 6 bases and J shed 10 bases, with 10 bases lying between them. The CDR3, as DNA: TGTGCCAGCAGAGGACATGAATCACCCCTCCACTTT. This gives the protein CASRGHESPLHF.

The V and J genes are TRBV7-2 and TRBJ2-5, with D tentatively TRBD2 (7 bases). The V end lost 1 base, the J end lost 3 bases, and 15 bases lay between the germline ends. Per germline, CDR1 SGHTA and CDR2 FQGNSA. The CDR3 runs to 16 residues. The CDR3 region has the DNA TGTGCCAGCAGCTTAGGACCGGGGGGCGCTAAAGAGACCCAGTACTTC. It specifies CASSLGPGGAKETQYF.

This CDR3 reads CASSDPTGRSYGYTF. The CDR3 DNA reads TGTGCCAGCAGCGACCCGACAGGGCGGTCCTATGGCTACACCTTC. This chain links TRBV6-2 or TRBV6-3 with TRBJ1-2; 7 nucleotides match TRBD1. CDR1 is MNHEY and CDR2 is SVGEGT in the germline V gene. V lost 6 bases, J lost 4 bases, and 11 bases stayed unmatched. The CDR3 runs 15 residues.

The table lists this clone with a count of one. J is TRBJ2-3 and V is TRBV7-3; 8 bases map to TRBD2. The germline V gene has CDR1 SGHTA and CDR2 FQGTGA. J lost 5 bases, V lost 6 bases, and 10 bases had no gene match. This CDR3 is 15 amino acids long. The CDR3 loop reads CASSTGTRRGDTQYF. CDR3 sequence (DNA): TGTGCCAGCAGTACCGGGACTAGACGTGGAGATACGCAGTATTTT.

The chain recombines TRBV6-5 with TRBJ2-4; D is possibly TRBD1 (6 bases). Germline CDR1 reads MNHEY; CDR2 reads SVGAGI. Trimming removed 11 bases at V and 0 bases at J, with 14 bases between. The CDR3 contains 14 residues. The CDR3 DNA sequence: TGTGCCGCCACGACAGGTCTAGCCAAAAACATTCAGTACTTC. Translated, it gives CAATTGLAKNIQYF.

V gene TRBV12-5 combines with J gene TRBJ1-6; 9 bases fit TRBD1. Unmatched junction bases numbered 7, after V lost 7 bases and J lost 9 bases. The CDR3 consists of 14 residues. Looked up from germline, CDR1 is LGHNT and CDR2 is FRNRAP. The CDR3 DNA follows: TGTGCTAGTGCTCTGACAGGGGGATCTTCACCCCTCCACTTT. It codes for CASALTGGSSPLHF.

DNA for the CDR3: TGTGCCAGCAGTTCCCGGGCCGTCAGTAGCACAGATACGCAGTATTTT. Its protein is CASSSRAVSSTDTQYF. The rearrangement uses TRBV6-5 and TRBJ2-3, with no clear D. V lost 4 bases to trimming and J lost 0 bases, with 14 bases between them. The CDR3 contains 16 residues. Germline V CDR1 and CDR2: MNHEY, SVGAGI.

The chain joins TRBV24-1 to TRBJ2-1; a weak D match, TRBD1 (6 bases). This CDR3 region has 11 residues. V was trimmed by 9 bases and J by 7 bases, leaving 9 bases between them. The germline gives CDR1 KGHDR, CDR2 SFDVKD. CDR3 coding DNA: TGTGCCACCGAGGGGGTAAATGAGCAGTTCTTC. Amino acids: CATEGVNEQFF.

DNA for the CDR3: TGTGCCAGCAGTTACTCGGTCCCTAGCGTAGGAGAGACCCAGTACTTC. Its protein product is CASSYSVPSVGETQYF. The chain is built from TRBV6-6 and TRBJ2-5; D is perhaps TRBD2 (6 bases). The CDR3 covers 16 residues. Germline V lookup: CDR1 MNHNY, CDR2 SVGAGI (reference sequence). With 0 bases removed from V and 4 bases from J, the gap between germline ends came to 15 bases.

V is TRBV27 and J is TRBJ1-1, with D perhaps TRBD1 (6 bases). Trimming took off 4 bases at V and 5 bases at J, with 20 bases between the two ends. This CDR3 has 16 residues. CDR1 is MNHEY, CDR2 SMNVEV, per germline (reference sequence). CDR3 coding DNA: TGTGCCAGCAGTTCCTCCTCCGGGGGGCGGGGTACTGAAGCTTTCTTT. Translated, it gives CASSSSSGGRGTEAFF.

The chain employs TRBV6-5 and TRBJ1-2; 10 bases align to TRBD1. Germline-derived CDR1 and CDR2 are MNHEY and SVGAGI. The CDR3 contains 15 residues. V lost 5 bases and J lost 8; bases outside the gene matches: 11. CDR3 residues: CASSLTSDRGGGYTF. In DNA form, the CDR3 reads TGTGCCAGCAGTCTAACCTCGGACAGGGGGGGCGGCTACACCTTC.

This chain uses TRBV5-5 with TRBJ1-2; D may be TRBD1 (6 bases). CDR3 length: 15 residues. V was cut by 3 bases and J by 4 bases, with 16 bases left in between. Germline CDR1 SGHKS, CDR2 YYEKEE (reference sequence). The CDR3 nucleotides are TGTGCCAGCAGCTCAGGCCGGGGGCGAAGCTATGGCTACACCTTC. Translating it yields CASSSGRGRSYGYTF.

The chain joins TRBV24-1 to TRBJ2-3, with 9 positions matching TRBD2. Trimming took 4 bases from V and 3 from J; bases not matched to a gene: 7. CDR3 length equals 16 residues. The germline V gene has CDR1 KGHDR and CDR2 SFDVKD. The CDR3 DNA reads TGTGCCACCAGTGACTATAGCGGGGGTAAAACAGATACGCAGTATTTT. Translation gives CATSDYSGGKTDTQYF.

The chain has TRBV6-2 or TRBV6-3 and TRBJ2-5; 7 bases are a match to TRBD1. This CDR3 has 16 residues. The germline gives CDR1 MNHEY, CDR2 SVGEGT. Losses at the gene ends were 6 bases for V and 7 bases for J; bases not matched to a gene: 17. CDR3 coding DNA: TGTGCCAGCAGCGACGCTCCCGGGACAGCCGAGAGGACCCAGTACTTC. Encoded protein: CASSDAPGTAERTQYF.

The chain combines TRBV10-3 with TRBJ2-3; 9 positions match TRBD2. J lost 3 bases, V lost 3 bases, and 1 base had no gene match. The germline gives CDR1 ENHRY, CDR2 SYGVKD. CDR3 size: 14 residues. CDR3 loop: CAISESGRTDTQYF. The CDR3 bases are TGTGCCATCAGTGAAAGCGGGAGGACAGATACGCAGTATTTT.

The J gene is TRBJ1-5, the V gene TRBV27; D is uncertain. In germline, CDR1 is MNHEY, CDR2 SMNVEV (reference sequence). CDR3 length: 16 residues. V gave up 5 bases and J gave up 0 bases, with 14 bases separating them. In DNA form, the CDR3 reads TGTGCCAGCAGTCCCTGGATAGGACCTAGCAATCAGCCCCAGCATTTT. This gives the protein CASSPWIGPSNQPQHF.

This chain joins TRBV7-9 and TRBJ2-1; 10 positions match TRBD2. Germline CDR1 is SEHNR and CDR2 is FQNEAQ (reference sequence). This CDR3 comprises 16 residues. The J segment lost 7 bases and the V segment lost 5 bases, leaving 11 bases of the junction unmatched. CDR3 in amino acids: CASSTSESGRANEQFF. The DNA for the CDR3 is TGTGCCAGCAGCACCAGTGAGAGCGGGAGGGCGAATGAGCAGTTCTTC.

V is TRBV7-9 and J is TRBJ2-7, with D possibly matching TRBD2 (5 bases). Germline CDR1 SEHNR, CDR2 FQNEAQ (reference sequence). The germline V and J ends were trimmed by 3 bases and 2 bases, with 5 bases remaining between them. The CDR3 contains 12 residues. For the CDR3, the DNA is TGTGCCAGCAGCTTTAGCGCCTACGAGCAGTACTTC. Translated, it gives CASSFSAYEQYF.

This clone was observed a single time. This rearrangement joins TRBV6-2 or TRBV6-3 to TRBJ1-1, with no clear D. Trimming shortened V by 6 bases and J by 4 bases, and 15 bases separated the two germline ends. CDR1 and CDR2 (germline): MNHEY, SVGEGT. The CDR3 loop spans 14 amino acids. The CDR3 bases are TGTGCCAGCAGCCCAATCTGGGTTAGCACTGAAGCTTTCTTT. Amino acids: CASSPIWVSTEAFF.

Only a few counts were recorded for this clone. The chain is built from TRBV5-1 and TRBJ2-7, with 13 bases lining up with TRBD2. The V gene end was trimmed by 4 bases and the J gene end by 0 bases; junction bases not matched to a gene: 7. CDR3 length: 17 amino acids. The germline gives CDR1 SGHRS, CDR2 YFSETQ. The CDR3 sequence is CASSQPGLAGYSYEQYF. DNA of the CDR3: TGCGCCAGCAGCCAACCGGGACTAGCGGGGTACTCCTACGAGCAGTACTTC.

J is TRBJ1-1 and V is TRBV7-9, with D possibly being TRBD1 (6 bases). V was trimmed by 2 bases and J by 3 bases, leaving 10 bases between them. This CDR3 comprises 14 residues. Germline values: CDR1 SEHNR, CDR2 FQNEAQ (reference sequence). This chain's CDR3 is CASSLRSGDTEAFF. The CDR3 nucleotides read TGTGCCAGCAGCTTAAGATCAGGGGACACTGAAGCTTTCTTT.

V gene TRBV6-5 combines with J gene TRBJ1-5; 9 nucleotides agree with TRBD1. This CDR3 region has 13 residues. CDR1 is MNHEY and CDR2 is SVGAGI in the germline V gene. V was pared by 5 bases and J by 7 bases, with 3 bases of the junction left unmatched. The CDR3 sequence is CASSRQGEQPQHF. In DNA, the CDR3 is TGTGCCAGCAGTCGACAGGGGGAGCAGCCCCAGCATTTT.

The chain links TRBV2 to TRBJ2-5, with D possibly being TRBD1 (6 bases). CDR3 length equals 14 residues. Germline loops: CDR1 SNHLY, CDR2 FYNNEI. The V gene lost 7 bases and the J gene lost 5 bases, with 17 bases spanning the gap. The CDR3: CASKGGHTSETQYF. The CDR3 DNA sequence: TGTGCCAGCAAAGGGGGACATACCTCGGAGACCCAGTACTTC. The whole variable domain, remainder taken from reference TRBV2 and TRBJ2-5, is EPEVTQTPSHQVTQMGQEVILRCVPISNHLYFYWYRQILGQKVEFLVSFYNNEISEKSEIFDDQFSVERPDGSNFTLKIRSTKLEDSAMYFCASKGGHTSETQYFGPGTRLLVL.

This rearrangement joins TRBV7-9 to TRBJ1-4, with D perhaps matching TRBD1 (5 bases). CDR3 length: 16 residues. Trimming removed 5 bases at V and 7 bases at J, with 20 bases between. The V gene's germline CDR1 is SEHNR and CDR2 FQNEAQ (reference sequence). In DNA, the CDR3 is TGTGCCAGCAGCCGGTGGTGGGGGAGCCCTGGTGAAAAACTGTTTTTT. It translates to CASSRWWGSPGEKLFF.